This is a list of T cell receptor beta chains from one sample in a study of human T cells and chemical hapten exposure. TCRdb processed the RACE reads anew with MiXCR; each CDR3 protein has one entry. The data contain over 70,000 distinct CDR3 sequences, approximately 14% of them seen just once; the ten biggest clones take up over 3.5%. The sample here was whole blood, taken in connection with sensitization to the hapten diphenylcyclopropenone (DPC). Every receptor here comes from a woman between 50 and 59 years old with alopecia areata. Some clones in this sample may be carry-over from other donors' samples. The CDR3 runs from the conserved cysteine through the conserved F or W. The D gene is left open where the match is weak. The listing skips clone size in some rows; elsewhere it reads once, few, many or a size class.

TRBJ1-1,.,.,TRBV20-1,TGCAGTGCTAGAAGATTTGGGGTTACTGAAGCTTTCTTT,CSARRFGVTEAFF
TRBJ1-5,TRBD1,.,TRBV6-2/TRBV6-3,TGTGCCAGCAGTTACTCAAGACAGGGTCCGTTGATGCAGCCCCAGCATTTT,CASSYSRQGPLMQPQHF
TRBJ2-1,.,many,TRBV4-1,TGCGCCAGCAGCCAAGTTGGGCCAGGCTGGGGGGATGAGCAGTTCTTC,CASSQVGPGWGDEQFF
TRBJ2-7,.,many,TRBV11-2,TGTGCCAGCAGCTTAGATAACGTGGGTAGAGAGCAGTACTTC,CASSLDNVGREQYF
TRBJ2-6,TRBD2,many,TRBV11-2,TGTGCCAGCAGCTCTAGCGGGAGGTCCGGGGCCAACGTCCTGACTTTC,CASSSSGRSGANVLTF
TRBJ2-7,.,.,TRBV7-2,TGTGCCAGCAGCTTATCCCGTAGCGGCCCCTCCTACGAGCAGTACTTC,CASSLSRSGPSYEQYF
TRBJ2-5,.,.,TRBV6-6,TGTGCCAGCAGCCAGAACGACCTCAATCTAAGTGAGACCCAGTACTTC,CASSQNDLNLSETQYF
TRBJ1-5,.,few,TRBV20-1,TGCAGTGCCATACAGGGAATGGATGGTTATCAGCCCCAGCATTTT,CSAIQGMDGYQPQHF
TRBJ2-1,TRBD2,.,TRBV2,TGTGCCAGCAGGGGAGGGACTAGCGGGAGGAATGAGCAGTTCTTC,CASRGGTSGRNEQFF
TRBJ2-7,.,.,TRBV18,TGTGCCAGCTCCCTCTCGTTAGAGAGCTACGAGCAGTACTTC,CASSLSLESYEQYF
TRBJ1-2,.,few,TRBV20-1,TGCAGTGCTAGTTTGGTTGGTGGCTACACCTTC,CSASLVGGYTF
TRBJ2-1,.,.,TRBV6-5,TGTGCCAGCAGTCCAACAGCGGGCACGAGCAATGAGCAGTTCTTC,CASSPTAGTSNEQFF
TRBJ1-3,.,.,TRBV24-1,TGTGCCACCAGTGACCCGGTCTCTGGAAACACCATATATTTT,CATSDPVSGNTIYF
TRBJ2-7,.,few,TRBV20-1,TGCAGTGCTGTACCCGGGACGGCAGACTACGAGCAGTACTTC,CSAVPGTADYEQYF
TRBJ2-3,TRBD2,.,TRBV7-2,TGTGCCAGCAGCTCTAGAAGGACTAGCGGGAGTGAGGATACGCAGTATTTT,CASSSRRTSGSEDTQYF
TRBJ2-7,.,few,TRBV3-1,TGTGCCAGCAGCCAAGGTGGGCTGGTGCAGTACTTC,CASSQGGLVQYF
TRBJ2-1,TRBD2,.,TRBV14,TGTGCCAGCAGCCAAGTAGCGGGGCCCTACAATGAGCAGTTCTTC,CASSQVAGPYNEQFF
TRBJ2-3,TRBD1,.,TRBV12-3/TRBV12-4,TGTGCCAGCACCCTACAGGGGCACACAGATACGCAGTATTTT,CASTLQGHTDTQYF
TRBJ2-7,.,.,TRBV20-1,TGCAGTGCTAGGCAAGCCGAGCAGTACTTC,CSARQAEQYF
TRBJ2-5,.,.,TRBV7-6,TGTGCCAGCAGCTTAGGTAGTCAAGAGACCCAGTACTTC,CASSLGSQETQYF
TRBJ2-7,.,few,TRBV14,TGTGCCAGCAGCCAAACCGCGAGCTCCTACGAGCAGTACTTC,CASSQTASSYEQYF
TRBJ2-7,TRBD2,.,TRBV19,TGTGCCAGTAGTATACGACTAGCGGGAATTCAGAACGAGCAGTACTTC,CASSIRLAGIQNEQYF
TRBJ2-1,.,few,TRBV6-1,TGTGCCAGCAGTGCCGCCGGGACTCCTTACAATGAGCAGTTCTTC,CASSAAGTPYNEQFF
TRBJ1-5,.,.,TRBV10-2,TGCGCCAGCAGTGAGTCTGTTGTTGGCAATCAGCCCCAGCATTTT,CASSESVVGNQPQHF
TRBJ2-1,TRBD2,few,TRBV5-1,TGCGCCAGCAGCTTGGAGGGAGGGCCCCACAATGAGCAGTTCTTC,CASSLEGGPHNEQFF
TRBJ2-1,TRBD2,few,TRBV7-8,TGTGCCAGCAGCTTAGGTTTAGCGGGAGAACGCAATGAGCAGTTCTTC,CASSLGLAGERNEQFF
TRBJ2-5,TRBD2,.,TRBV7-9,TGTGCCAGCAGCCCCCGGACTAGCGGGAGACTACAAGAGACCCAGTACTTC,CASSPRTSGRLQETQYF
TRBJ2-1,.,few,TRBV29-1,TGCAGCGTTGACCTACAAGGGCACTTTAATGAGCAGTTCTTC,CSVDLQGHFNEQFF
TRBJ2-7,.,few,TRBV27,TGTGCCAGCAGTGTTACCGGGGCCAACTACGAGCAGTACTTC,CASSVTGANYEQYF
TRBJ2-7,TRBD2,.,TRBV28,TGTGCCAGCAGCCACCATAGCGGGATTACCTACGAGCAGTACTTC,CASSHHSGITYEQYF
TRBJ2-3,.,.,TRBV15,TGTGCCACCAGCTATGGTAGCCCAATGAGCACAGATACGCAGTATTTT,CATSYGSPMSTDTQYF
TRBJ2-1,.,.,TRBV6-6,TGTGCCAGCAGATATACAGGAGTAAGCTCCTACAATGAGCAGTTCTTC,CASRYTGVSSYNEQFF
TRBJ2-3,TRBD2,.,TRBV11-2,TGTGCCAGCAGTTCCGGGACTAGCGGCAGAAAGTATAGCACAGATACGCAGTATTTT,CASSSGTSGRKYSTDTQYF
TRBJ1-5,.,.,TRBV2,TGTGCCAGCTCCGCTAGCAATCAGCCCCAGCATTTT,CASSASNQPQHF
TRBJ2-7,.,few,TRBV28,TGTGCCAGCATTAGGGATTCCCCATCCCACGAGCAGTACTTC,CASIRDSPSHEQYF
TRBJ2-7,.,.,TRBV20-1,TGCAGTGGGCAGAAGCCCTACGAGCAGTACTTC,CSGQKPYEQYF
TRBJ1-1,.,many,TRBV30,TGTGCCTGGAGTGTACTTGAGAACACTGAAGCTTTCTTT,CAWSVLENTEAFF
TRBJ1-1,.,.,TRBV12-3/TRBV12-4,TGTGCCAGCAGCCGCGCTGAAGCTTTCTTT,CASSRAEAFF
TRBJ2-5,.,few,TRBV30,TGTGCCTGGAGTATGGGTCAAGAGACCCAGTACTTC,CAWSMGQETQYF
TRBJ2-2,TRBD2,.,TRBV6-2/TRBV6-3,TGTGCCAGCCCCGCGGGCGGGAGGGCCCTCATGACCGGGGAGCTGTTTTTT,CASPAGGRALMTGELFF
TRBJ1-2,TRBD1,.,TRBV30,TGTGCCTGGAGTGTACCCCGGACAGGGGGCCGAGGATACACCTTC,CAWSVPRTGGRGYTF